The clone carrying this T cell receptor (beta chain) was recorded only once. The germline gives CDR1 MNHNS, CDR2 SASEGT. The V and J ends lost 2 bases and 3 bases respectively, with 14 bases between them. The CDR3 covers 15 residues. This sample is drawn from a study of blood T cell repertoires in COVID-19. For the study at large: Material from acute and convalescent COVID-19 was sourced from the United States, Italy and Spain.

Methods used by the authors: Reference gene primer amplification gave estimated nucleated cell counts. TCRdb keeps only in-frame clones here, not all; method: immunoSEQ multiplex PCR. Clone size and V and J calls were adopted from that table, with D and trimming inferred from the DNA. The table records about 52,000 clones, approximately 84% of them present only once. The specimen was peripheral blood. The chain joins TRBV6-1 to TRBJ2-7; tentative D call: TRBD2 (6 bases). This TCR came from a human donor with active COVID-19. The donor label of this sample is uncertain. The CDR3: CASSEQVGLFYEQYF. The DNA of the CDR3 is TGTGCCAGCAGTGAACAGGTGGGACTTTTCTACGAGCAGTACTTC.